The entry that follows covers one T cell receptor beta chain sequence. Its antigen remains unknown. These data are taken from a study of cytomegalovirus exposure and HLA in healthy donors. Study-level points and caveats: Highly shared sequence variants in one cluster were likely a sequencing artifact. In an earlier analysis, productive rearrangement rates for most beta V segments clustered near 87% or 30%. Researchers catalogued around 150 TCR beta chains as cytomegalovirus-associated.

V trimming: 5 bases; J trimming: 2 bases; junction bases outside the gene matches: 4. Germline V gene data show CDR1 as SEHNR and CDR2 as FQNEAQ (reference sequence). The CDR3 is made up of 14 amino acids. 13 Jbeta primers and 60 Vbeta primers were used for the PCR. The method was immunoSEQ multiplex PCR; TCRdb's version includes in-frame clones alone and lacks a portion of them. This table holds about 140,000 clones, about 80% found once. The TCR originated in a man aged 35-49 years in good health and CMV-seropositive. Sequenced material: PBMCs. The chain has TRBV7-9 and TRBJ2-5; 8 bases are a match to TRBD2. This CDR3 reads CASSPGTSQETQYF. CDR3 sequence (DNA): TGTGCCAGCAGCCCCGGGACTAGTCAAGAGACCCAGTACTTC. The complete variable domain, with remaining parts taken from reference TRBV7-9 and TRBJ2-5, reads DTGVSQNPRHKITKRGQNVTFRCDPISEHNRLYWYRQTLGQGPEFLTYFQNEAQLEKSRLLSDRFSAERPKGSFSTLEIQRTEQGDSAMYLCASSPGTSQETQYFGPGTRLLVL.